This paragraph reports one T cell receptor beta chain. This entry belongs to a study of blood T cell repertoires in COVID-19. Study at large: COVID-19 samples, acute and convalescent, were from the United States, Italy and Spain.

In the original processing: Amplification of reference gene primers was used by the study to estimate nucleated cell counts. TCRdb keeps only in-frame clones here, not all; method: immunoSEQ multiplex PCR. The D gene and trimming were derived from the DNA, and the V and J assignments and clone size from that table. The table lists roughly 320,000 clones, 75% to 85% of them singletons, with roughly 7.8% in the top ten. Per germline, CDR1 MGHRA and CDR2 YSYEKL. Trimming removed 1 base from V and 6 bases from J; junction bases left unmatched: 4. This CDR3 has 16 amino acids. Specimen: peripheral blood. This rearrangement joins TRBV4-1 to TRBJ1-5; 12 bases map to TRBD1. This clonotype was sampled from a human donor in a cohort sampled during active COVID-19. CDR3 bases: TGCGCCAGCAGCCAAGCGGGACAGGGGGCCGTTCAGCCCCAGCATTTT. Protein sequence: CASSQAGQGAVQPQHF.